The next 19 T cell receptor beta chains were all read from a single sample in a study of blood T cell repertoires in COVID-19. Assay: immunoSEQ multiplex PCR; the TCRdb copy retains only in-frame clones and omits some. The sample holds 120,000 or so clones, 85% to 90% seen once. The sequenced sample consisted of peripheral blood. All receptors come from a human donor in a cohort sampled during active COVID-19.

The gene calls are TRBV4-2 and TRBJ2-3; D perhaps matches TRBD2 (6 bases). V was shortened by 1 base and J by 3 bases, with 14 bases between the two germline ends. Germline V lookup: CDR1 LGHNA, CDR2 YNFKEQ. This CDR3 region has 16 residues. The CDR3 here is CASSQVWGGATDTQYF. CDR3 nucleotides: TGTGCCAGCAGCCAAGTTTGGGGCGGGGCTACAGATACGCAGTATTTT.

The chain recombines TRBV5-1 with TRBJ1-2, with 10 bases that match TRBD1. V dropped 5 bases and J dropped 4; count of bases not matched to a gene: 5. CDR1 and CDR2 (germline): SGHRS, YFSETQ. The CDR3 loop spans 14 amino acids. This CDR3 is CASSDRGQGYGYTF. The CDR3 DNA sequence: TGCGCCAGCAGTGACAGGGGGCAGGGCTATGGCTACACCTTC.

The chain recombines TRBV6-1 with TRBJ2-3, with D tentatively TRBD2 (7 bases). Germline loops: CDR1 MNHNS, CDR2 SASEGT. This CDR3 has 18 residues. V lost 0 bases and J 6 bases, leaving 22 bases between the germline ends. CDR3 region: CASSEARGMAGARDTQYF. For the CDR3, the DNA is TGTGCCAGCAGTGAAGCGCGTGGAATGGCGGGGGCGAGGGATACGCAGTATTTT.

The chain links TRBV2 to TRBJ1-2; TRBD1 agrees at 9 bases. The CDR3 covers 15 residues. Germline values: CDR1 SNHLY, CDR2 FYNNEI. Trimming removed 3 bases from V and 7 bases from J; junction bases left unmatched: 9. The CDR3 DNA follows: TGTGCCAGCAGTGAGGAGGGGACAGGGTTCGGTGGCTACACCTTC. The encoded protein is CASSEEGTGFGGYTF. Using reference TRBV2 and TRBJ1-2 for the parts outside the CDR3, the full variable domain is EPEVTQTPSHQVTQMGQEVILRCVPISNHLYFYWYRQILGQKVEFLVSFYNNEISEKSEIFDDQFSVERPDGSNFTLKIRSTKLEDSAMYFCASSEEGTGFGGYTFGSGTRLTVV.

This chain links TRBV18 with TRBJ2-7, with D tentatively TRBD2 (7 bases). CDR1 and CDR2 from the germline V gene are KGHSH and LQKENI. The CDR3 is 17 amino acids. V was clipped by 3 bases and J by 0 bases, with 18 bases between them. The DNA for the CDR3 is TGTGCCAGCTCACCGAGACGGGGGGCCGGGAGCTCCTACGAGCAGTACTTC. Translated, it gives CASSPRRGAGSSYEQYF. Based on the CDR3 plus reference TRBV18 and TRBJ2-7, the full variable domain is NAGVMQNPRHLVRRRGQEARLRCSPMKGHSHVYWYRQLPEEGLKFMVYLQKENIIDESGMPKERFSAEFPKEGPSILRIQQVVRGDSAAYFCASSPRRGAGSSYEQYFGPGTRLTVT.

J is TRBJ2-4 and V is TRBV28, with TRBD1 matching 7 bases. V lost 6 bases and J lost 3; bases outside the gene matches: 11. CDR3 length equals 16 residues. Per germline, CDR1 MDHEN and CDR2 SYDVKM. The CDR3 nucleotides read TGTGCCAGCAGCTTAGCTAGGGGGCGCGACAAAAACATTCAGTACTTC. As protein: CASSLARGRDKNIQYF.

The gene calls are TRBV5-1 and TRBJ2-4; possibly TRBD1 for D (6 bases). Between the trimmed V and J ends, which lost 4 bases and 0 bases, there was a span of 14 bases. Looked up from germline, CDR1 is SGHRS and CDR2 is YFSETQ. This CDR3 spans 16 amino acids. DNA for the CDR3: TGCGCCAGCAGCCAAATGACAGGACTAGCCAAAAACATTCAGTACTTC. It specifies CASSQMTGLAKNIQYF.

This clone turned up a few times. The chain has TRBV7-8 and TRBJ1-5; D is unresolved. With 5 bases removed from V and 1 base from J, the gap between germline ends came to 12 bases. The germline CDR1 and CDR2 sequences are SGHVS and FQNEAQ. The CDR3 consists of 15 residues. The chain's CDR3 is CASSLGPLSNQPQHF. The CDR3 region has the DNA TGTGCCAGCAGCCTTGGGCCCTTGAGCAATCAGCCCCAGCATTTT.

CDR3 bases: TGTGCCAGCAGCGTCGGGACTAGCGGGCCCACAGATACGCAGTATTTT. This encodes CASSVGTSGPTDTQYF. The V gene is TRBV9, the J gene TRBJ2-3; 12 nucleotides agree with TRBD2. V gave up 2 bases and J gave up 2 bases; unmatched junction bases: 3. CDR3 size: 16 residues. The germline V gene has CDR1 SGDLS and CDR2 YYNGEE.

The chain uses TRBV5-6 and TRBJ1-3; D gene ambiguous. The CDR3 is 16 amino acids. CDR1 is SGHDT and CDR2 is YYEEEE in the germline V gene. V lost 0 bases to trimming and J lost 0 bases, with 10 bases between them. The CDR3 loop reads CASSLVSSDSGNTIYF. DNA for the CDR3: TGTGCCAGCAGCTTGGTCTCAAGCGACTCTGGAAACACCATATATTTT.

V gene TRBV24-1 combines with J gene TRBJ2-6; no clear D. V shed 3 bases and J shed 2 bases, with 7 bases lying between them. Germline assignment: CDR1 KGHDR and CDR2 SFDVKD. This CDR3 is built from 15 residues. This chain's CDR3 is CATSDPGTGANVLTF. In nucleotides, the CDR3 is TGTGCCACCAGTGATCCAGGAACTGGGGCCAACGTCCTGACTTTC.

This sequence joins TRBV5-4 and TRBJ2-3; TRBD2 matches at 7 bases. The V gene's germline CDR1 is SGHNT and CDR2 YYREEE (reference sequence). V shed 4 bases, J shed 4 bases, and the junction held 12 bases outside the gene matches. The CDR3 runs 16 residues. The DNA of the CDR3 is TGTGCCAGCAGCACGGGGGGTCTTCAGGGTGCAGATACGCAGTATTTT. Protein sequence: CASSTGGLQGADTQYF.

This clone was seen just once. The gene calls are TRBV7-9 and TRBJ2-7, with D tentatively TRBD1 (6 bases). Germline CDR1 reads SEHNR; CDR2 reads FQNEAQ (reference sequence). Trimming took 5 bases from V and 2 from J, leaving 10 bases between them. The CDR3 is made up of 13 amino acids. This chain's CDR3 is CASSLRTAYEQYF. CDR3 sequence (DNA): TGTGCCAGCAGCCTCCGGACAGCCTACGAGCAGTACTTC.

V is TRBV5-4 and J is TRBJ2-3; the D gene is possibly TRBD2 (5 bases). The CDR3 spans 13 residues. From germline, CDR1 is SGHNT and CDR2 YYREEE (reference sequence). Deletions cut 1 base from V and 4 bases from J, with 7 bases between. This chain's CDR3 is CASSLRGSDTQYF. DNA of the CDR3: TGTGCCAGCAGCTTGCGGGGATCAGATACGCAGTATTTT. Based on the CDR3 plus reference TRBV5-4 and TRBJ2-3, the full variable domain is ETGVTQSPTHLIKTRGQQVTLRCSSQSGHNTVSWYQQALGQGPQFIFQYYREEENGRGNFPPRFSGLQFPNYSSELNVNALELDDSALYLCASSLRGSDTQYFGPGTRLTVL.

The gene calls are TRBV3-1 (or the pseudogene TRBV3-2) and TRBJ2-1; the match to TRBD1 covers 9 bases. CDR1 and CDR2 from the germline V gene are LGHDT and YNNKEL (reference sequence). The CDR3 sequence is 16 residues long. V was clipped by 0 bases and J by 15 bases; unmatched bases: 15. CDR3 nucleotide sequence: TGTGCCAGCAGCCAAGAAGGACAGGGGCCTTATCCGAGCATGTTCTTC. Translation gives CASSQEGQGPYPSMFF.

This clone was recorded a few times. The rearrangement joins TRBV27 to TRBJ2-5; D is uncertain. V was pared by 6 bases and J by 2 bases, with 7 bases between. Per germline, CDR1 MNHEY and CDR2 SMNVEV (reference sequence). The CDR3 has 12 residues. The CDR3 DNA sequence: TGTGCCAGCAGCTCTCCTCAAGAGACCCAGTACTTC. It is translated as CASSSPQETQYF.

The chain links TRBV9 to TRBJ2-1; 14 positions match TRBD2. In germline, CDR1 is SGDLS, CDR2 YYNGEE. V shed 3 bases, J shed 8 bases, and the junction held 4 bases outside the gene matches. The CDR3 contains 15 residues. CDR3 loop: CASSATSGGVDEQFF. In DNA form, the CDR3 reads TGTGCCAGCAGCGCGACTAGCGGGGGGGTCGATGAGCAGTTCTTC.

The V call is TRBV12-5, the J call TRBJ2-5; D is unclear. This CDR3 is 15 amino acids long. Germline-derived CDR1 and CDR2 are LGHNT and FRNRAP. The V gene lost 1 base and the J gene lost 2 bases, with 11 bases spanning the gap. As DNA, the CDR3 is TGTGCTAGTGGTTTGGCCTCAGGTGCTCAAGAGACCCAGTACTTC. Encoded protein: CASGLASGAQETQYF.

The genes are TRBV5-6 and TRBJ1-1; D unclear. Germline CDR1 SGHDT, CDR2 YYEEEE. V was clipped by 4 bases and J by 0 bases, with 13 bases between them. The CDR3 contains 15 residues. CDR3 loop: CASSGTVPMNTEAFF. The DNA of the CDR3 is TGTGCCAGCAGCGGAACAGTTCCCATGAACACTGAAGCTTTCTTT.